The rows below give T cell receptor beta chains drawn from one sample of a study of OX40 agonist ivuxolimab in advanced cancers. Sequenced by immunoSEQ multiplex PCR; TCRdb stores in-frame clones only, minus some. Among 57,000 or so clones listed, approximately 86% were seen once. This sample comprised CD4+ or CD8+ T cells sorted from blood, obtained in a trial of the OX40 agonist ivuxolimab. These receptors were obtained from an adult with an advanced solid tumor such as melanoma, head and neck, liver or kidney cancer. Each CDR3 is given with its conserved first and last residue. A D gene is named only where the DNA matches it firmly. Expanded clones get a size class; other rows say once, few or many, or leave the size out.

v_gene: TRBV9
d_gene: NA
j_gene: TRBJ2-2
abundance: NA
CDR3aa: CASSVLGGTGELFF
CDR3nt: TGTGCCAGCAGCGTACTGGGAGGTACCGGGGAGCTGTTTTTT

v_gene: TRBV5-6
d_gene: NA
j_gene: TRBJ2-7
abundance: NA
CDR3aa: CASSQTGRSYEQYF
CDR3nt: TGTGCCAGCAGCCAAACAGGTCGCTCCTACGAGCAGTACTTC

v_gene: TRBV30
d_gene: NA
j_gene: TRBJ1-2
abundance: NA
CDR3aa: CAWSNRQTGLGYTF
CDR3nt: TGTGCCTGGAGTAACCGACAAACAGGGCTTGGCTACACCTTC

v_gene: TRBV11-2
d_gene: NA
j_gene: TRBJ1-4
abundance: NA
CDR3aa: CASSLVDEKLFF
CDR3nt: TGTGCCAGCAGCTTAGTGGATGAAAAACTGTTTTTT

v_gene: TRBV4-1
d_gene: NA
j_gene: TRBJ2-7
abundance: NA
CDR3aa: CASSQDSSGNYEQYF
CDR3nt: TGCGCCAGCAGCCAAGATTCGTCGGGAAACTACGAGCAGTACTTC

v_gene: TRBV18
d_gene: TRBD1
j_gene: TRBJ2-4
abundance: NA
CDR3aa: CASSPRDRDWDIQYF
CDR3nt: TGTGCCAGCTCACCCCGGGACAGGGATTGGGACATTCAGTACTTC

v_gene: TRBV7-3
d_gene: TRBD2
j_gene: TRBJ2-3
abundance: NA
CDR3aa: CASSLGESGGLTDTQYF
CDR3nt: TGTGCCAGCAGCTTAGGTGAGAGCGGGGGGCTCACAGATACGCAGTATTTT

v_gene: TRBV28
d_gene: NA
j_gene: TRBJ1-1
abundance: NA
CDR3aa: CASSSPYYSMNTEAFF
CDR3nt: TGTGCCAGCAGTTCCCCGTACTATTCAATGAACACTGAAGCTTTCTTT

v_gene: TRBV4-1
d_gene: TRBD1
j_gene: TRBJ1-2
abundance: once
CDR3aa: CASSQDWQGAGGYTF
CDR3nt: TGCGCCAGCAGCCAAGATTGGCAGGGGGCGGGGGGCTACACCTTC

v_gene: TRBV18
d_gene: TRBD2
j_gene: TRBJ2-7
abundance: NA
CDR3aa: CASSPGTSRYEQYF
CDR3nt: TGTGCCAGCTCCCCCGGGACTAGTAGGTACGAGCAGTACTTC

v_gene: TRBV5-1
d_gene: TRBD1
j_gene: TRBJ1-5
abundance: NA
CDR3aa: CASSPTGAQPQHF
CDR3nt: TGCGCCAGCAGCCCGACAGGGGCTCAGCCCCAGCATTTT

v_gene: TRBV9
d_gene: TRBD2
j_gene: TRBJ2-5
abundance: NA
CDR3aa: CASSVRPSGGKETQYF
CDR3nt: TGTGCCAGCAGCGTACGACCTAGCGGGGGCAAAGAGACCCAGTACTTC

v_gene: TRBV5-4
d_gene: TRBD2
j_gene: TRBJ2-3
abundance: NA
CDR3aa: CASSLGSRGGPDTQYF
CDR3nt: TGTGCCAGCAGCTTGGGTTCGCGGGGGGGCCCAGATACGCAGTATTTT

v_gene: TRBV6-5
d_gene: TRBD1
j_gene: TRBJ2-1
abundance: NA
CDR3aa: CASSYSNGQDNEQFF
CDR3nt: TGTGCCAGCAGTTACTCGAACGGACAGGACAATGAGCAGTTCTTC

v_gene: TRBV6-5
d_gene: NA
j_gene: TRBJ2-7
abundance: NA
CDR3aa: CASSYSTGAPYEQYF
CDR3nt: TGTGCCAGCAGTTACTCGACGGGGGCCCCCTACGAGCAGTACTTC